These 10 T cell receptor beta chains were sequenced from one sample in a study of T cell changes during pregnancy in multiple sclerosis. Clones were sequenced by immunoSEQ multiplex PCR, and TCRdb holds only the in-frame ones, with some missing. The table records about 36,000 clones, 90% to 95% of them present only once. The source material was CD4+ T cells from peripheral blood mononuclear cells, sampled after pregnancy. These receptor sequences come from a female donor with multiple sclerosis, enrolled in a pregnancy study.

CDR3: CASSLAAGQKYNEQFF. The CDR3 DNA is TGCGCCAGCAGCTTGGCGGCAGGTCAAAAATACAATGAGCAGTTCTTC. The chain is built from TRBV5-1 and TRBJ2-1; D gene uncertain. CDR1 and CDR2 (germline): SGHRS, YFSETQ. The CDR3 length is 16 residues. V lost 0 bases and J lost 4, with 14 bases in between.

In its sample, this clone was seen once. The V and J genes are TRBV28 and TRBJ2-2; 7 bases agree with TRBD2. Germline values: CDR1 MDHEN, CDR2 SYDVKM. Germline trimming cut 1 base from V and 5 bases from J; bases unmatched to any gene: 1. This CDR3 is built from 14 residues. The CDR3 spells CASSLFGRTGELFF. CDR3 sequence (DNA): TGTGCCAGCAGTTTATTCGGGAGGACCGGGGAGCTGTTTTTT.

This rearrangement joins TRBV6-5 to TRBJ2-5, with 8 bases identical to TRBD1. CDR1 and CDR2 (germline): MNHEY, SVGAGI. V trimming: 8 bases; J trimming: 4 bases; junction bases outside the gene matches: 6. The CDR3 extends over 13 amino acids. CDR3 amino acids: CASFRGPGETQYF. CDR3 sequence (DNA): TGTGCCAGCTTCAGGGGGCCGGGAGAGACCCAGTACTTC.

The table lists this clone with a count of one. J is TRBJ1-5 and V is TRBV19; unclear D gene. Germline CDR1 is LNHDA and CDR2 is SQIVND (reference sequence). The CDR3 consists of 15 residues. V dropped 5 bases and J dropped 6 bases, with 17 bases sitting between them. As DNA, the CDR3 is TGTGCCAGTAGTGGTTCGACGGAGTGGGTTCAGCCCCAGCATTTT. Amino acids: CASSGSTEWVQPQHF.

The chain couples TRBV30 to TRBJ2-7; possibly TRBD1 for D (6 bases). V lost 5 bases and J 7 bases, leaving 12 bases between the germline ends. This CDR3 region has 11 residues. Germline CDR1 reads GTSNPN; CDR2 reads SVGIG (reference sequence). Here the CDR3 reads CAWARGGEQYF. The CDR3 DNA reads TGTGCCTGGGCTAGAGGGGGTGAGCAGTACTTC.

This chain uses TRBV27 with TRBJ1-5; D possibly corresponds to TRBD1 (5 bases). The germline V and J ends were trimmed by 6 bases and 2 bases, with 14 bases remaining between them. Germline V lookup: CDR1 MNHEY, CDR2 SMNVEV (reference sequence). This CDR3 is built from 15 residues. CDR3 region: CASSPDTLGNQPQHF. The DNA of the CDR3 is TGTGCCAGCAGCCCGGACACCCTAGGCAATCAGCCCCAGCATTTT.

The chain is built from TRBV29-1 and TRBJ1-2; TRBD1 matches 8 bases. The trim removed 1 base at V and 8 bases at J, leaving 21 bases unmatched. CDR1 and CDR2 from the germline V gene are SQVTM and ANQGSEA. There are 18 residues in the CDR3. The CDR3 DNA reads as TGCAGCGTTGAAGCCGGAAGAGGACAGGGTGCCAATAATGGAGGCTACACCTTC. Its protein is CSVEAGRGQGANNGGYTF.

The sample holds a few counts of this clone. The chain recombines TRBV6-1 with TRBJ2-1; 10 bases match TRBD1. J gave up 7 bases and V 4 bases, and 7 bases lay outside the gene matches. Germline V lookup: CDR1 MNHNS, CDR2 SASEGT. This CDR3 has 15 residues. The CDR3 region has the DNA TGTGCCAGCAGTGGTGGGACAGGGGATTCGAATGAGCAGTTCTTC. The encoded protein is CASSGGTGDSNEQFF.

The chain has TRBV4-2 and TRBJ1-5; D gene unclear. The CDR3 is made up of 15 amino acids. V lost 0 bases, J lost 7 bases, and 13 bases lay in between. In germline, CDR1 is LGHNA, CDR2 YNFKEQ. The CDR3 sequence is CASSQDGGAGQPQHF. The DNA of the CDR3 is TGTGCCAGCAGCCAAGATGGTGGTGCGGGCCAGCCCCAGCATTTT.

V and J are TRBV29-1 and TRBJ2-1; 10 bases match TRBD2. Germline CDR1 is SQVTM and CDR2 is ANQGSEA. The ends lost 1 base at V and 2 bases at J; junction bases unmatched: 14. The CDR3 sequence is 19 residues long. CDR3 sequence reads: CSVEARGASGSGAYNEQFF. The CDR3, as DNA: TGCAGCGTTGAAGCGCGGGGAGCTAGCGGGAGTGGTGCCTACAATGAGCAGTTCTTC.